The 22 T cell receptor beta chains listed next were all sequenced from one sample in a study of blood T cells in healthy people across ages. A second PCR of about 7 to 12 cycles used a sample-barcoded 5' primer and a J-beta primer mix. MiXCR, run by TCRdb on the 5' RACE reads, gives a single entry per CDR3 protein. The sample contains hundreds of thousands of distinct CDR3 sequences, 46% of which appear only once. What was sequenced was blood. The receptors come from a man older than 75 in good health.

In its sample, this clonotype was seen many times. The chain links TRBV29-1 to TRBJ2-1; TRBD2 matches 7 bases. The CDR3 covers 15 residues. Trimming took 3 bases from V and 7 from J; bases not matched to a gene: 12. Per the germline V gene, CDR1 is SQVTM and CDR2 is ANQGSEA. For the CDR3, the DNA is TGCAGCGTTGAGAAGGAGCCGGGAGGCTCAAATGAGCAGTTCTTC. It encodes CSVEKEPGGSNEQFF.

This clonotype was counted at least ten times. The rearrangement joins TRBV7-2 to TRBJ2-1; 9 bases fit TRBD2. V was clipped by 0 bases and J by 1 base; unmatched bases: 10. The CDR3 is 19 amino acids. CDR1 is SGHTA, CDR2 FQGNSA, per germline. The CDR3 protein is CASSLASISGRTSYNEQFF. DNA for the CDR3: TGTGCCAGCAGCTTAGCGTCGATTAGCGGGAGAACATCCTACAATGAGCAGTTCTTC.

DNA for the CDR3: TGTGCCATCAGTGATGTGGGGACCGGGGAGCTGTTTTTT. Protein: CAISDVGTGELFF. The V call is TRBV10-3, the J call TRBJ2-2; D remains ambiguous. V was pared by 3 bases and J by 5 bases, with 7 bases between. Germline V CDR1 and CDR2: ENHRY, SYGVKD. This CDR3 spans 13 amino acids.

This CDR3 is CSALGTSGAGGVYEQYF. The CDR3 bases are TGCAGCGCCCTAGGGACTAGCGGGGCCGGGGGGGTCTACGAGCAGTACTTC. The chain joins TRBV29-1 to TRBJ2-7; TRBD2 matches at 13 bases. With V trimmed by 7 bases and J by 3 bases, 15 bases remained unmatched. The germline CDR1 and CDR2 sequences are SQVTM and ANQGSEA. The CDR3 has 17 amino acids.

The chain is built from TRBV5-8 and TRBJ1-1, with 8 bases that match TRBD1. V lost 2 bases to trimming and J lost 3 bases; unmatched junction nucleotides: 3. CDR1 SGHTS and CDR2 YDEGEE come from the germline V gene. This CDR3 has 14 residues. CDR3 sequence: CASSFGQGDTEAFF. The CDR3 DNA sequence: TGTGCCAGCAGCTTTGGACAGGGAGACACTGAAGCTTTCTTT. The variable domain in full, completed from reference TRBV5-8 and TRBJ1-1, reads EAGVTQSPTHLIKTRGQQATLRCSPISGHTSVYWYQQALGLGLQFLLWYDEGEERNRGNFPPRFSGRQFPNYSSELNVNALELEDSALYLCASSFGQGDTEAFFGQGTRLTVV.

This clonotype has a count of ten or more. This sequence joins TRBV29-1 and TRBJ2-3; TRBD1 is a possible D gene (5 bases). V was cut by 7 bases and J by 1 base, with 15 bases left in between. Germline V gene data show CDR1 as SQVTM and CDR2 as ANQGSEA. The CDR3 runs 14 residues. The CDR3, as DNA: TGCAGCGCAGTCAGAGACAGAGGCACAGATACGCAGTATTTT. Encoded protein: CSAVRDRGTDTQYF.

The chain couples TRBV10-3 to TRBJ2-1, with D unresolved. V shed 5 bases and J shed 0 bases, with 14 bases lying between them. This CDR3 has 16 amino acids. In germline, CDR1 is ENHRY, CDR2 SYGVKD. The CDR3 here is CAISHHPTGSYNEQFF. In nucleotides, the CDR3 is TGTGCCATCAGTCACCACCCAACCGGCTCCTACAATGAGCAGTTCTTC.

The CDR3 DNA is TGTGCCACCGCCCGGGACCCACTCTACAATGAGCAGTTCTTC. Amino acids: CATARDPLYNEQFF. This chain links TRBV3-1 with TRBJ2-1; D assignment may be TRBD1 or TRBD2 (5 bases each). The CDR3 totals 14 residues. Deletions cut 10 bases from V and 3 bases from J, with 16 bases between. Germline loops: CDR1 LGHDT, CDR2 YNNKEL (reference sequence).

This clonotype came up a few times. The chain employs TRBV29-1 and TRBJ2-7, with TRBD1 identical over 9 bases. This CDR3 has 15 amino acids. The ends lost 6 bases at V and 5 bases at J; junction bases unmatched: 14. Germline V gives CDR1 SQVTM, CDR2 ANQGSEA. CDR3 DNA: TGCAGCGTCCAACACCGGGACAGGGCTTCCCACGAGCAGTACTTC. Amino acids: CSVQHRDRASHEQYF.

With respect to this clonotype: The junction differs from germline at one of its ends, possibly a read error. The chain has TRBV7-2 and TRBJ2-7; 12 bases fit TRBD2. CDR3 length equals 15 residues. In germline, CDR1 is SGHTA, CDR2 FQGNSA. The CDR3 sequence: CANSPLAGGSYEQYF. The CDR3 DNA reads as TGTGCCAACAGCCCTCTAGCGGGAGGGTCCTACGAGCAGTACTTC.

Only one count was recorded for this clonotype. Possible read error: a much larger clone is one base away. V and J are TRBV20-1 and TRBJ2-5; 11 nucleotides align to TRBD2. Germline CDR1 is DFQATT and CDR2 is SNEGSKA (reference sequence). The trim removed 5 bases at V and 13 bases at J, leaving 15 bases unmatched. The CDR3 is made up of 14 amino acids. CDR3 bases: TGCAGTGCTGAGACTAGCGGGAAGTACAATGAGCGGTACTTC. Translated, it gives CSAETSGKYNERYF.

A few counts support this clonotype. This chain connects TRBV13 to TRBJ2-1, with D possibly matching TRBD1 (7 bases). V lost 9 bases to trimming and J lost 5 bases, with 17 bases between them. This CDR3 spans 14 amino acids. The germline V gene has CDR1 PRHDT and CDR2 FYEKMQ (reference sequence). CDR3 protein: CASRGREVDNEQFF. The CDR3 DNA reads TGTGCCAGTAGGGGGCGGGAAGTCGACAATGAGCAGTTCTTC.

This clonotype has just a few counts. V and J are TRBV20-1 and TRBJ1-1; D uncertain. The germline V and J ends were trimmed by 0 bases and 4 bases, with 15 bases remaining between them. The CDR3 covers 15 residues. CDR1 is DFQATT and CDR2 is SNEGSKA in the germline V gene (reference sequence). As DNA, the CDR3 is TGCAGTGCTAGAGATCGAAGAAACAGCGTCACTGAAGCTTTCTTT. Its protein is CSARDRRNSVTEAFF.

Concerning this clonotype: Compared with germline, one end of the junction differs, possibly owing to a read error. The chain has TRBV9 and TRBJ2-3; D might be TRBD1 (5 bases). Germline V gene data show CDR1 as SGDLS and CDR2 as YYNGEE. The CDR3 spans 14 residues. CDR3 sequence reads: CACSVVSGTDTQYF. In DNA, the CDR3 is TGTGCCTGCAGCGTAGTCTCAGGGACAGATACGCAGTATTTT.

This chain connects TRBV7-7 to TRBJ2-2; possibly TRBD2 for D (5 bases). Trimming removed 0 bases at V and 5 bases at J, with 7 bases between. In germline, CDR1 is SSHAT, CDR2 FNYEAQ (reference sequence). CDR3 length: 14 amino acids. The CDR3 DNA sequence: TGTGCCAGCAGCTTAGCTCGCGGGACCGGGGAGCTGTTTTTT. Protein sequence: CASSLARGTGELFF.

The chain has TRBV4-2 and TRBJ2-7; D is perhaps TRBD1 or TRBD2 (7 bases each). The tail of the sequence fits TRBJ2-5 better, so the J call may be wrong. The length of the CDR3 is 15 residues. Germline CDR1 LGHNA, CDR2 YNFKEQ. CDR3 loop: CASSQDSGTAKTQYF. The CDR3 DNA follows: TGTGCCAGCAGCCAAGACAGCGGGACAGCCAAGACCCAGTACTTC.

This rearrangement joins TRBV4-2 to TRBJ2-1, with D maybe TRBD2 (6 bases). The CDR3 length is 15 residues. Trimming removed 1 base at V and 9 bases at J, with 16 bases between. The germline gives CDR1 LGHNA, CDR2 YNFKEQ. This CDR3 is CASSQGEAGSAEQFF. The CDR3 nucleotides are TGTGCCAGCAGCCAAGGGGAGGCGGGGAGTGCTGAGCAGTTCTTC.

The table lists this clonotype with a count of one. V usage is TRBV9 and J usage is TRBJ1-2; no firm D call. Germline lookup yields CDR1 SGDLS and CDR2 YYNGEE. The V and J ends lost 7 bases and 4 bases respectively, with 11 bases between them. This CDR3 region has 12 residues. CDR3 DNA sequence: TGTGCCAGCGGCCTGAACAGCTATGGCTACACCTTC. Translating it yields CASGLNSYGYTF.

V gene TRBV10-3 combines with J gene TRBJ2-3, with 9 bases fitting TRBD2. CDR3 length: 16 amino acids. The V gene's germline CDR1 is ENHRY and CDR2 SYGVKD. J gave up 4 bases and V 0 bases, and 5 bases lay outside the gene matches. CDR3 coding DNA: TGTGCCATCAGTGAGTCTCTTAGCGGGAGACCAGATACGCAGTATTTT. It translates to CAISESLSGRPDTQYF.

Of note for this clonotype: A much bigger clone sits one base away, suggesting this may be a read error. V and J are TRBV20-1 and TRBJ2-7, with D hard to call. Judging by the DNA end, TRBJ2-5 fits better; the J call may be wrong. The CDR3 sequence is 12 residues long. Germline V lookup: CDR1 DFQATT, CDR2 SNEGSKA (reference sequence). CDR3 residues: CSARPYEATQYF. The CDR3 DNA sequence: TGCAGTGCTAGACCGTATGAGGCGACCCAGTACTTC.

V usage is TRBV20-1 and J usage is TRBJ1-5; tentative D call: TRBD1 (5 bases). The CDR3 has 17 amino acids. V lost 3 bases, J lost 7 bases, and 25 bases lay in between. CDR1 and CDR2 (germline): DFQATT, SNEGSKA (reference sequence). CDR3 nucleotides: TGCAGTGCTAGTTCCAGGACAAGACGCCAGATACGACAGCCCCAGCATTTT. This gives the protein CSASSRTRRQIRQPQHF.

This clonotype appeared a single time. V is TRBV4-1 and J is TRBJ2-4; a weak D match, TRBD2 (6 bases). The last part of the DNA fits TRBJ2-7 better; the J call may be wrong. There are 16 residues in the CDR3. CDR1 and CDR2 from the germline V gene are MGHRA and YSYEKL. The CDR3 sequence: CASSFGGGLRTYEQYF. As DNA, the CDR3 is TGCGCCAGCAGCTTCGGGGGAGGTTTGCGGACCTACGAGCAGTACTTC.